The rows below give T cell receptor beta chains drawn from one sample of a study of blood T cell repertoires in COVID-19. Profiling relied on immunoSEQ multiplex PCR, and the TCRdb table lists in-frame clones only, not all of them. The profile covers about 170,000 clones, with about four fifths appearing a single time and about an eighth taken by the ten largest. Material: PBMCs or T cells enriched from blood (not recorded which). Every receptor here comes from a middle-aged man who had recovered from COVID-19. CDR3s include the opening cysteine and the closing phenylalanine or tryptophan. The D gene is left open where the match is weak. Clone size is stated in some rows and not others, as once, few, many or a class when expanded.

len: 14
j_gene: TRBJ1-6
v_gene: TRBV28
abundance: .
d_gene: .
CDR3aa: CATRKQGVGSPLHF
CDR3nt: TGTGCCACCCGGAAGCAGGGTGTGGGTTCACCCCTCCACTTT

len: 18
j_gene: TRBJ2-3
v_gene: TRBV5-1
abundance: .
d_gene: TRBD2
CDR3aa: CASGRLGTSDLSTDTQYF
CDR3nt: TGCGCCAGCGGCCGGCTTGGGACTAGCGACCTAAGCACAGATACGCAGTATTTT

len: 14
j_gene: TRBJ1-4
v_gene: TRBV7-9
abundance: .
d_gene: .
CDR3aa: CASSSQGGSEKLFF
CDR3nt: TGTGCCAGCAGCTCACAGGGCGGGAGTGAAAAACTGTTTTTT

len: 16
j_gene: TRBJ1-1
v_gene: TRBV6-1
abundance: .
d_gene: .
CDR3aa: CASSDLILAGNTEAFF
CDR3nt: TGTGCCAGCAGTGACCTTATCTTGGCAGGGAACACTGAAGCTTTCTTT

len: 15
j_gene: TRBJ2-7
v_gene: TRBV5-1
abundance: .
d_gene: TRBD1
CDR3aa: CASSLETGGGYEQYF
CDR3nt: TGCGCCAGCAGCTTGGAGACAGGGGGCGGCTACGAGCAGTACTTC

len: 14
j_gene: TRBJ1-2
v_gene: TRBV5-1
abundance: .
d_gene: TRBD1
CDR3aa: CASQTGGTNYGYTF
CDR3nt: TGCGCCAGCCAGACAGGGGGGACAAACTATGGCTACACCTTC

len: 15
j_gene: TRBJ2-3
v_gene: TRBV7-2
abundance: .
d_gene: TRBD2
CDR3aa: CASGRGGAATDTQYF
CDR3nt: TGTGCCAGCGGGAGGGGCGGAGCCGCCACAGATACGCAGTATTTT

len: 15
j_gene: TRBJ1-1
v_gene: TRBV6-6
abundance: .
d_gene: .
CDR3aa: CASSYSPGMWPEAFF
CDR3nt: TGTGCCAGCAGTTACTCGCCAGGGATGTGGCCCGAAGCTTTCTTT

len: 14
j_gene: TRBJ1-6
v_gene: TRBV7-9
abundance: .
d_gene: .
CDR3aa: CASSSEADSTPLHF
CDR3nt: TGTGCCAGCAGCTCCGAGGCCGACAGTACACCCCTCCACTTT

len: 14
j_gene: TRBJ2-7
v_gene: TRBV9
abundance: .
d_gene: TRBD1
CDR3aa: CASSVVAGGPEQYF
CDR3nt: TGTGCCAGCAGCGTAGTGGCAGGGGGACCCGAGCAGTACTTC

len: 14
j_gene: TRBJ2-3
v_gene: TRBV9
abundance: .
d_gene: .
CDR3aa: CASSVVANTDTQYF
CDR3nt: TGTGCCAGCAGCGTAGTGGCCAACACAGATACGCAGTATTTT

len: 14
j_gene: TRBJ2-7
v_gene: TRBV19
abundance: .
d_gene: TRBD1
CDR3aa: CASSPTGGASEQYF
CDR3nt: TGTGCCAGTAGTCCAACAGGGGGCGCATCCGAGCAGTACTTC

len: 16
j_gene: TRBJ1-5
v_gene: TRBV19
abundance: .
d_gene: .
CDR3aa: CASSLKQAISNQPQHF
CDR3nt: TGTGCCAGTAGCCTGAAACAGGCCATTAGCAATCAGCCCCAGCATTTT

len: 12
j_gene: TRBJ1-2
v_gene: TRBV11-2
abundance: .
d_gene: .
CDR3aa: CASSLQNYGYTF
CDR3nt: TGTGCCAGCAGCTTACAGAACTATGGCTACACCTTC

len: 17
j_gene: TRBJ1-3
v_gene: TRBV4-1
abundance: .
d_gene: TRBD1
CDR3aa: CASSRGQETLYGNTIYF
CDR3nt: TGCGCCAGCAGCCGCGGACAGGAGACTCTATATGGAAACACCATATATTTT

len: 11
j_gene: TRBJ1-4
v_gene: TRBV20-1
abundance: .
d_gene: TRBD1
CDR3aa: CSATRDRGLFF
CDR3nt: TGCAGTGCTACTCGGGACAGGGGCCTGTTTTTT

len: 15
j_gene: TRBJ1-6
v_gene: TRBV3-1/TRBV3-2
abundance: .
d_gene: TRBD1
CDR3aa: CASRPGQGFGSPLHF
CDR3nt: TGTGCCAGCAGGCCGGGACAGGGATTCGGTTCACCCCTCCACTTT

len: 14
j_gene: TRBJ2-7
v_gene: TRBV5-8
abundance: .
d_gene: TRBD2
CDR3aa: CASSVGGLAYEQYF
CDR3nt: TGTGCCAGCAGTGTCGGGGGACTAGCGTACGAGCAGTACTTC

len: 16
j_gene: TRBJ1-2
v_gene: TRBV21-1
abundance: once
d_gene: .
CDR3aa: CASSRHREVSLYGYTF
CDR3nt: TGTGCCAGCAGCAGACACAGGGAAGTAAGCCTCTATGGCTACACCTTC

len: 14
j_gene: TRBJ2-2
v_gene: TRBV5-6
abundance: .
d_gene: TRBD1
CDR3aa: CASGLAQGAGELFF
CDR3nt: TGTGCCAGCGGTCTAGCCCAGGGGGCCGGGGAGCTGTTTTTT

len: 17
j_gene: TRBJ1-5
v_gene: TRBV28
abundance: .
d_gene: .
CDR3aa: CASSPAGRAGRNQPQHF
CDR3nt: TGTGCCAGCAGTCCGGCCGGACGGGCGGGGAGGAATCAGCCCCAGCATTTT

len: 13
j_gene: TRBJ2-2
v_gene: TRBV7-3
abundance: .
d_gene: .
CDR3aa: CASSPTGTGELFF
CDR3nt: TGTGCCAGCAGCCCCACCGGGACCGGGGAGCTGTTTTTT